The 9 T cell receptor beta chains below come from one sample, sequenced in a study of sequential checkpoint blockade in melanoma. Treatment denoted: randomized to nivolumab then ipilimumab (arm A) or the reverse (arm B). TCRdb's copy holds only in-frame clones and misses some; the assay was immunoSEQ multiplex PCR. The sample carries 20,000 to 25,000 clones, roughly 82% recorded once. Specimen: CD8+ T cells sorted from blood (inferred from file names), collected from a patient given nivolumab and ipilimumab in sequence. The receptors derive from a human donor with melanoma.

The chain joins TRBV7-6 to TRBJ2-1, with 7 bases identical to TRBD2. Trimming cost V 1 base and J 12 bases; bases outside gene matches: 0. CDR1 is SGHVS and CDR2 is FNYEAQ in the germline V gene. This CDR3 has 11 residues. The chain's CDR3 is CASSLGGRQFF. CDR3 bases: TGTGCCAGCAGCTTAGGCGGGAGGCAGTTCTTC. Together with reference TRBV7-6 and TRBJ2-1, the CDR3 gives the full variable domain: GAGVSQSPRYKVTKRGQDVALRCDPISGHVSLYWYRQALGQGPEFLTYFNYEAQQDKSGLPNDRFSAERPEGSISTLTIQRTEQRDSAMYRCASSLGGRQFFGPGTRLTVL.

The chain uses TRBV30 and TRBJ2-1; TRBD1 aligns across 9 bases. V shed 4 bases, J shed 2 bases, and the junction held 27 bases outside the gene matches. CDR3 length: 22 residues. Per germline, CDR1 GTSNPN and CDR2 SVGIG (reference sequence). CDR3 sequence: CAWKSFLGSGQGPRGTYNEQFF. In DNA, the CDR3 is TGTGCCTGGAAGAGTTTCTTAGGTTCGGGACAGGGTCCTAGGGGGACCTACAATGAGCAGTTCTTC.

V is TRBV27 and J is TRBJ1-1; 8 bases agree with TRBD1. The CDR3 consists of 15 residues. Germline CDR1 MNHEY, CDR2 SMNVEV (reference sequence). Germline trimming cut 5 bases from V and 5 bases from J; bases unmatched to any gene: 10. The CDR3: CASSPIGQGKTEAFF. The DNA of the CDR3 is TGTGCCAGCAGTCCTATAGGACAGGGCAAAACTGAAGCTTTCTTT.

This clone was observed a handful of times. This chain joins TRBV4-2 and TRBJ2-3; perhaps TRBD1 as D (6 bases). Germline-derived CDR1 and CDR2 are LGHNA and YNFKEQ. Trimming shortened V by 0 bases and J by 1 base, and 8 bases separated the two germline ends. This CDR3 spans 15 amino acids. The CDR3 spells CASSQDEGGTDTQYF. The CDR3 coding sequence is TGTGCCAGCAGCCAAGATGAGGGGGGCACAGATACGCAGTATTTT.

J is TRBJ2-5 and V is TRBV30, with 14 bases fitting TRBD2. CDR1 is GTSNPN, CDR2 SVGIG, per germline (reference sequence). The CDR3 has 15 residues. V lost 0 bases, J lost 4 bases, and 1 base stayed unmatched. The CDR3 reads CAWSVGLAGGETQYF. CDR3 sequence (DNA): TGTGCCTGGAGTGTAGGACTAGCGGGAGGAGAGACCCAGTACTTC.

CDR3: CATSRGGLPGSYEQYF. The CDR3 coding sequence is TGTGCCACCAGCAGAGGGGGACTGCCGGGCTCCTACGAGCAGTACTTC. The rearrangement links TRBV15 to TRBJ2-7; TRBD2 is a possible D gene (6 bases). This CDR3 is 16 amino acids long. Germline values: CDR1 LNHNV, CDR2 YYDKDF (reference sequence). V lost 1 base, J lost 0 bases, and 13 bases lay in between. The full variable domain, rest sourced from reference TRBV15 and TRBJ2-7, is DAMVIQNPRYQVTQFGKPVTLSCSQTLNHNVMYWYQQKSSQAPKLLFHYYDKDFNNEADTPDNFQSRRPNTSFCFLDIRSPGLGDTAMYLCATSRGGLPGSYEQYFGPGTRLTVT.

The chain carries TRBV7-8 and TRBJ2-7; TRBD2 matches 11 bases. This CDR3 has 15 amino acids. The V gene's germline CDR1 is SGHVS and CDR2 FQNEAQ. V was pared by 3 bases and J by 3 bases, with 4 bases of the junction left unmatched. CDR3 DNA: TGTGCCAGCAGCTTTAGCGGGAGGGCCCTCTACGAGCAGTACTTC. Translated: CASSFSGRALYEQYF.

The rearrangement uses TRBV18 and TRBJ1-5, with 8 bases that match TRBD1. Germline assignment: CDR1 KGHSH and CDR2 LQKENI. V was clipped by 1 base and J by 5 bases; unmatched bases: 7. The CDR3 length is 16 residues. The CDR3 nucleotides read TGTGCCAGCTCACCACGAGGACAGGGACTCTATCAGCCCCAGCATTTT. This codes for CASSPRGQGLYQPQHF.

The rearrangement uses TRBV6-5 and TRBJ1-1; no reliable D call. Germline V CDR1 and CDR2: MNHEY, SVGAGI. This CDR3 has 13 amino acids. V lost 2 bases and J lost 1, with 5 bases in between. The chain's CDR3 is CASSYAQNTEAFF. CDR3 coding DNA: TGTGCCAGCAGTTACGCACAGAACACTGAAGCTTTCTTT.